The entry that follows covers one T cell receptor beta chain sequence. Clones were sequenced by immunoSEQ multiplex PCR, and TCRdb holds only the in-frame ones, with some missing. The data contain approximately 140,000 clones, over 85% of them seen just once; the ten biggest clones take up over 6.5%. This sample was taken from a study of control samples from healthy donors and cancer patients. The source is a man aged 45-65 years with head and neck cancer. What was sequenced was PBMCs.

CDR3 sequence reads: CASSLDHGIGTGELFF. CDR3 nucleotide sequence: TGTGCCAGCAGCTTAGATCACGGGATCGGGACCGGGGAGCTGTTTTTT. The chain couples TRBV11-3 to TRBJ2-2; perhaps TRBD2 as D (5 bases). This CDR3 is 16 amino acids long. V was trimmed by 0 bases and J by 5 bases, leaving 13 bases between them. Germline CDR1 SGHNT, CDR2 YENEEA.